The entry below describes one T cell receptor (beta chain). This specimen includes other DNA sequences encoding the same CDR3. Germline lookup yields CDR1 MNHEY and CDR2 SMNVEV (reference sequence). The CDR3 is made up of 14 amino acids. With 2 bases removed from V and 4 bases from J, the gap between germline ends came to 9 bases. This entry is derived from a study of T cell responses to AZD1222 COVID-19 vaccine. Sequencing used immunoSEQ multiplex PCR; TCRdb keeps in-frame clones, though not all of them. The sample records 100,000 or so clones, 89% being singletons. This material consisted of peripheral blood, taken 28 days after the second AZD1222 dose. The TCR comes from an adult who received the AZD1222 COVID-19 vaccine. The chain combines TRBV27 with TRBJ1-5; no definite D call. Here the CDR3 reads CASSLNRGNQPQHF. The CDR3 region has the DNA TGTGCCAGCAGTTTAAATCGGGGAAATCAGCCCCAGCATTTT.